The present T cell receptor beta chain was sequenced within a study of T cells after posttransplantation cyclophosphamide. Study results and limitations: Recipient CMV seropositivity and CMV reactivation strongly tracked TRB clonality. Later blood repertoires were often dominated by clones from the donor CD8+ memory compartment.

This clone was found many times. Its target is not known. The method was immunoSEQ multiplex PCR; TCRdb's version includes in-frame clones alone and lacks a portion of them. The sample has some 43,000 clones, none seen only once. CDR1 and CDR2 (germline): LNHDA, SQIVND (reference sequence). This CDR3 spans 17 amino acids. Trimming at V came to 8 bases and at J to 5 bases, leaving 17 bases not matched to a gene. Sequencing was performed on PBMCs. The sequence was collected from a man in his forties in good health, CMV-negative, and a related stem cell transplant donor. The rearrangement links TRBV19 to TRBJ2-5, with TRBD2 matching 10 bases. The CDR3 reads CASSSGRAEGVGETQYF. The CDR3 DNA reads as TGTGCCAGTTCGAGCGGGAGGGCCGAGGGGGTAGGGGAGACCCAGTACTTC.